The 20 T cell receptor beta chains given below trace back to one sample, sequenced in a study of OX40 agonist ivuxolimab in advanced cancers. The data were produced by immunoSEQ multiplex PCR, yet TCRdb's version contains in-frame clones alone and is incomplete. The sample records roughly 89,000 clones, approximately 91% being singletons. Here the sequenced sample was CD4+ or CD8+ T cells sorted from blood, taken in a trial of the OX40 agonist ivuxolimab. These receptors all stem from an adult with an advanced solid tumor such as melanoma, head and neck, liver or kidney cancer.

V gene TRBV7-2 combines with J gene TRBJ2-6; 11 bases fit TRBD1. The V and J ends lost 2 bases and 2 bases, in that order; junction bases with no gene match: 5. Germline-derived CDR1 and CDR2 are SGHTA and FQGNSA. The CDR3 totals 18 residues. The CDR3 loop is CASSLKPGQGAGANVLTF. In DNA form, the CDR3 reads TGTGCCAGCAGCTTAAAACCGGGACAGGGGGCTGGGGCCAACGTCCTGACTTTC.

The rearrangement joins TRBV4-3 to TRBJ1-5, with a weak D call TRBD1 (5 bases). V was pared by 0 bases and J by 5 bases, with 11 bases between. The CDR3 length is 15 residues. CDR1 and CDR2 (germline): LGHNA, YSLEER. The CDR3 bases are TGCGCCAGCAGCCAAGATACGGTGGGGGATCAGCCCCAGCATTTT. This translates into CASSQDTVGDQPQHF.

The rearrangement links TRBV5-1 to TRBJ2-3; unclear D gene. Trimming pared 0 bases from V and 1 base from J, leaving 6 bases between. The CDR3 length is 14 residues. Germline CDR1 and CDR2: SGHRS and YFSETQ. The CDR3 DNA reads TGCGCCAGCAGCTTGGCCCCAGGCACAGATACGCAGTATTTT. It codes for CASSLAPGTDTQYF.

The chain couples TRBV4-2 to TRBJ1-5; tentatively, D is TRBD1 (5 bases). V was pared by 0 bases and J by 7 bases, with 16 bases between. CDR3 length: 16 amino acids. Germline V CDR1 and CDR2: LGHNA, YNFKEQ. This chain's CDR3 is CASSQDQGEFRQPQHF. CDR3 nucleotide sequence: TGTGCCAGCAGCCAAGATCAAGGGGAATTCCGGCAGCCCCAGCATTTT.

The chain employs TRBV7-9 and TRBJ2-7, with 13 bases lining up with TRBD2. CDR3 size: 14 residues. Germline CDR1 reads SEHNR; CDR2 reads FQNEAQ (reference sequence). J lost 10 bases, V lost 5 bases, and 8 bases had no gene match. DNA of the CDR3: TGTGCCAGCAGCCCCATGACTAGCGGGAGGTACCAGTACTTC. This sequence encodes CASSPMTSGRYQYF.

The chain joins TRBV12-5 to TRBJ2-7, with 8 nucleotides matching TRBD1. The trim removed 7 bases at V and 1 base at J, leaving 9 bases unmatched. There are 15 residues in the CDR3. The germline gives CDR1 LGHNT, CDR2 FRNRAP. The CDR3 coding sequence is TGTGCTAGTGCCCTCCGGGACAGGCAATCCTACGAGCAGTACTTC. It encodes CASALRDRQSYEQYF.

The rearrangement links TRBV5-1 to TRBJ2-7; D is perhaps TRBD2 (5 bases). V lost 2 bases, J lost 3 bases, and 18 bases lay in between. The CDR3 is 16 residues long. In germline, CDR1 is SGHRS, CDR2 YFSETQ. CDR3: CASSLTGSSSDYEQYF. In DNA form, the CDR3 reads TGCGCCAGCAGCTTAACGGGGTCTAGCTCCGACTACGAGCAGTACTTC.

The chain is built from TRBV5-6 and TRBJ2-2; 13 nucleotides align to TRBD2. The CDR3 runs to 18 residues. Looked up from germline, CDR1 is SGHDT and CDR2 is YYEEEE. V shed 2 bases and J 3 bases; nucleotides not matched to a gene: 7. CDR3 protein: CASSFGTSGIRYTGELFF. The CDR3 DNA is TGTGCCAGCAGCTTCGGGACTAGCGGGATTAGGTACACCGGGGAGCTGTTTTTT.

The chain carries TRBV9 and TRBJ1-1, with D possibly matching TRBD1 (5 bases). V was trimmed by 3 bases and J by 1 base, leaving 7 bases between them. Looked up from germline, CDR1 is SGDLS and CDR2 is YYNGEE. The length of the CDR3 is 13 residues. As DNA, the CDR3 is TGTGCCAGCAGCGAACAGGCGAACACTGAAGCTTTCTTT. Amino acid sequence: CASSEQANTEAFF.

This clone was recorded only once. This chain connects TRBV11-2 to TRBJ1-1; 9 positions agree with TRBD1. This CDR3 is 18 amino acids long. The V segment lost 4 bases and the J segment 5 bases; nucleotides outside the gene matches: 17. Per the germline V gene, CDR1 is SGHAT and CDR2 is FQNNGV. As DNA, the CDR3 is TGTGCCAGCAGCTCCAATCCGGACAGGGGTTTCACCGGGACTGAAGCTTTCTTT. The encoded protein is CASSSNPDRGFTGTEAFF.

V usage is TRBV19 and J usage is TRBJ2-1; D not resolved. V was cut by 1 base and J by 10 bases, with 11 bases left in between. From germline, CDR1 is LNHDA and CDR2 SQIVND (reference sequence). The CDR3 spans 13 residues. The DNA for the CDR3 is TGTGCCAGTAGTATAGTGTGGGGTGGGGAGCAGTTCTTC. It yields the protein CASSIVWGGEQFF.

The V call is TRBV28, the J call TRBJ1-5; D not resolved. CDR3 size: 13 residues. CDR1 MDHEN and CDR2 SYDVKM come from the germline V gene. V was clipped by 2 bases and J by 3 bases, with 5 bases between them. The chain's CDR3 is CASSLDFNQPQHF. The CDR3, as DNA: TGTGCCAGCAGTTTAGACTTCAATCAGCCCCAGCATTTT.

V and J are TRBV18 and TRBJ2-1, with D possibly being TRBD1 (6 bases). Germline V gene lookup returns CDR1 KGHSH and CDR2 LQKENI. This CDR3 is 14 amino acids long. V dropped 3 bases and J dropped 4 bases, with 10 bases sitting between them. CDR3 in amino acids: CASSPDRKYNEQFF. The CDR3 DNA reads as TGTGCCAGCTCACCGGACAGAAAGTACAATGAGCAGTTCTTC.

V and J are TRBV6-6 and TRBJ1-1; TRBD1 matches at 8 bases. Trimming at V came to 4 bases and at J to 1 base, leaving 2 bases not matched to a gene. In germline, CDR1 is MNHNY, CDR2 SVGAGI (reference sequence). The CDR3 totals 14 residues. CDR3 sequence: CASSWDRRNTEAFF. DNA for the CDR3: TGTGCCAGCAGTTGGGACAGGCGGAACACTGAAGCTTTCTTT.

The CDR3 loop is CASSLEHSSYEQYF. As DNA, the CDR3 is TGTGCCAGCAGCTTGGAACATAGCTCCTACGAGCAGTACTTC. V gene TRBV5-6 combines with J gene TRBJ2-7, with D unresolved. There are 14 residues in the CDR3. Looked up from germline, CDR1 is SGHDT and CDR2 is YYEEEE. Trimming shortened V by 0 bases and J by 0 bases, and 7 bases separated the two germline ends.

This chain joins TRBV6-6 and TRBJ2-2, with a possible D match to TRBD2 (6 bases). The CDR3 has 15 residues. Trimming took 5 bases from V and 5 from J, leaving 15 bases between them. CDR1 is MNHNY and CDR2 is SVGAGI in the germline V gene (reference sequence). The CDR3 sequence is CASSPRDSGTGELFF. The CDR3 nucleotides are TGTGCCAGCAGTCCCCGGGACTCCGGGACCGGGGAGCTGTTTTTT.

This sequence joins TRBV5-5 and TRBJ2-3; TRBD2 agrees at 15 bases. The germline gives CDR1 SGHKS, CDR2 YYEKEE (reference sequence). This CDR3 has 17 residues. The V gene end was trimmed by 1 base and the J gene end by 3 bases; junction bases not matched to a gene: 3. The CDR3 is CASSLLGTSGRTDTQYF. CDR3 nucleotides: TGTGCCAGCAGCTTGCTAGGGACTAGCGGGAGGACAGATACGCAGTATTTT.

The chain combines TRBV4-3 with TRBJ2-7; TRBD2 is a possible D gene (5 bases). V lost 0 bases and J lost 2, with 17 bases in between. The germline V gene encodes CDR1 LGHNA and CDR2 YSLEER. The CDR3 contains 17 residues. The chain's CDR3 is CASSQESAGRAAYEQYF. Here the CDR3 DNA reads TGCGCCAGCAGCCAAGAGAGCGCCGGGCGGGCTGCCTACGAGCAGTACTTC.

The J gene is TRBJ2-7, the V gene TRBV18, with 10 bases matching TRBD1. Per germline, CDR1 KGHSH and CDR2 LQKENI. With 2 bases clipped from V and 4 bases from J, the junction kept 8 bases outside the gene matches. This CDR3 is built from 16 residues. The CDR3 DNA reads as TGTGCCAGCTCACCAGCCGGGACAGGGGCTTCTTACGAGCAGTACTTC. Translated, it gives CASSPAGTGASYEQYF.

The chain couples TRBV7-2 to TRBJ2-5; perhaps D is TRBD1 or TRBD2 (6 bases each). The germline V gene has CDR1 SGHTA and CDR2 FQGNSA. CDR3 size: 15 residues. With 0 bases removed from V and 5 bases from J, the gap between germline ends came to 13 bases. The CDR3 is CASSLAPGGGETQYF. In DNA, the CDR3 is TGTGCCAGCAGCTTAGCACCCGGAGGGGGGGAGACCCAGTACTTC. The full variable domain, rest sourced from reference TRBV7-2 and TRBJ2-5, is GAGVSQSPSNKVTEKGKDVELRCDPISGHTALYWYRQSLGQGLEFLIYFQGNSAPDKSGLPSDRFSAERTGGSVSTLTIQRTQQEDSAVYLCASSLAPGGGETQYFGPGTRLLVL.